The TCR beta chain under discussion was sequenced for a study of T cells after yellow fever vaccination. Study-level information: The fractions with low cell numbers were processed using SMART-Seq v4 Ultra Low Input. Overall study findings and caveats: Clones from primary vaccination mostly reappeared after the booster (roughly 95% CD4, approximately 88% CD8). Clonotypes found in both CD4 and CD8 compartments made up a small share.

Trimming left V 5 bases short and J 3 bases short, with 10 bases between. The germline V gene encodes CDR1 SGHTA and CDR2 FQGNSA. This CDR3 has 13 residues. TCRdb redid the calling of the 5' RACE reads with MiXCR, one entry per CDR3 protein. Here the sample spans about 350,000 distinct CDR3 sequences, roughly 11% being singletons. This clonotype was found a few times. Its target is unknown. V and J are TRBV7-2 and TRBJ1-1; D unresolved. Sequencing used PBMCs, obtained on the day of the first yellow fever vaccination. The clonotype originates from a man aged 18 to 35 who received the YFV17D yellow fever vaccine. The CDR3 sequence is CASSPRWYTEAFF. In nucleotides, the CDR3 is TGTGCCAGCAGCCCGAGATGGTACACTGAAGCTTTCTTT.